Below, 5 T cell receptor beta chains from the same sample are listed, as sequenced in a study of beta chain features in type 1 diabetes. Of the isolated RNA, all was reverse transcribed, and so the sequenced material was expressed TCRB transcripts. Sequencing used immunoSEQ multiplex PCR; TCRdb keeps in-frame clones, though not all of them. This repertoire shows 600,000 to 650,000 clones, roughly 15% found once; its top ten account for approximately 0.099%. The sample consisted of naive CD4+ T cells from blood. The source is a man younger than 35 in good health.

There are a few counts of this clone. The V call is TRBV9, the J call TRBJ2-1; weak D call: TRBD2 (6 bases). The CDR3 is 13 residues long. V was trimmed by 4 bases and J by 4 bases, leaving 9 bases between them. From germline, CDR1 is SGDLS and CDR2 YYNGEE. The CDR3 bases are TGTGCCAGCAGCAGGGACTTTTACAATGAGCAGTTCTTC. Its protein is CASSRDFYNEQFF.

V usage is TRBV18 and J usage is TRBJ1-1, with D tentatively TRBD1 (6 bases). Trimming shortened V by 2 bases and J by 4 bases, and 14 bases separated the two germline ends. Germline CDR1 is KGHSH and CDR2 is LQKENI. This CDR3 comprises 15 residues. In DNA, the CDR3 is TGTGCCAGCTCACCAAGTCAGGGGTCGGGCACTGAAGCTTTCTTT. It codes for CASSPSQGSGTEAFF.

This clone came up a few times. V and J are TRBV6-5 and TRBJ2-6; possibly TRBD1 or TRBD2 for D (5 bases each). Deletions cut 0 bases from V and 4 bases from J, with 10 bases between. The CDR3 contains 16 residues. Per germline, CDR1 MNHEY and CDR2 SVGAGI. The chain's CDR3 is CASSYSPGTGANVLTF. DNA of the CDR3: TGTGCCAGCAGTTACTCGCCGGGGACCGGGGCCAACGTCCTGACTTTC.

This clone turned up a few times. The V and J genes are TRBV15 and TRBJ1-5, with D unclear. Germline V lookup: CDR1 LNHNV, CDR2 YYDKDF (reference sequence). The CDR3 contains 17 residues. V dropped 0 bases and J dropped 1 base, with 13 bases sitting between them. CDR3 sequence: CATSRDRAGESNQPQHF. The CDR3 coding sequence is TGTGCCACCAGCAGAGATCGCGCAGGCGAAAGCAATCAGCCCCAGCATTTT.

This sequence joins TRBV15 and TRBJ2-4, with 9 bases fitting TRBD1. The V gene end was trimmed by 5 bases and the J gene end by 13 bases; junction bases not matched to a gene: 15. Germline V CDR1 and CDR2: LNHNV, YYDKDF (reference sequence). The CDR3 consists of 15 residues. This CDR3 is CATSVDRGAPRTQYF. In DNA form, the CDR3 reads TGTGCCACCAGCGTTGACAGGGGGGCTCCCAGAACGCAGTACTTC.